Given below is one T cell receptor beta chain in context. This entry is derived from a study of blood T cell repertoires in COVID-19. Study-wide context: Material from acute and convalescent COVID-19 was sourced from the United States, Italy and Spain. The analysed material was cDNA or gDNA that came from T cells, B-cell-depleted T cells, or PBMCs.

Using immunoSEQ multiplex PCR, the repertoire was profiled, and TCRdb retains in-frame clones only, with some absent. The sample has about 190,000 clones, around 91% seen once; the top ten hold less than 0.7%. Germline assignment: CDR1 MGHDK and CDR2 SYGVNS. Trimming left V 3 bases short and J 3 bases short, with 9 bases between. This CDR3 has 14 residues. V gene TRBV25-1 combines with J gene TRBJ1-5, with D uncertain. Sequences were obtained from peripheral blood. The TCR originated in a man aged 45-65 years with acute or convalescent COVID-19. CDR3 sequence: CASSDWASNQPQHF. CDR3 in DNA: TGTGCCAGCAGTGATTGGGCCTCCAATCAGCCCCAGCATTTT. Using reference TRBV25-1 and TRBJ1-5 for the parts outside the CDR3, the full variable domain is EADIYQTPRYLVIGTGKKITLECSQTMGHDKMYWYQQDPGMELHLIHYSYGVNSTEKGDLSSESTVSRIRTEHFPLTLESARPSHTSQYLCASSDWASNQPQHFGDGTRLSIL.